This T cell receptor beta chain was recovered during a study of blood T cell repertoires in COVID-19. For the study at large: Samples taken during acute and convalescent COVID-19 were collected in the United States, Italy and Spain. Sample material is recorded as cDNA or gDNA derived from T cells, B-cell-depleted T cells, or PBMCs.

In the original workflow: Amplifying reference gene primers gave estimates of nucleated cell counts. Profiling relied on immunoSEQ multiplex PCR, and the TCRdb table lists in-frame clones only, not all of them. The V and J calls and clone size are taken from that table; D and trimming were inferred from the DNA. The repertoire consists of roughly 120,000 clones, with around 79% occurring once and the leading ten covering about 2%. The CDR3 runs 18 residues. Germline CDR1 MGHRA, CDR2 YSYEKL. The V gene lost 4 bases and the J gene lost 0 bases, with 16 bases spanning the gap. This sequence joins TRBV4-1 and TRBJ2-6, with a tentative D call TRBD2 (5 bases). The sequencing input was peripheral blood. The TCR was taken from a man in his 70s with acute or convalescent COVID-19. CDR3 coding DNA: TGCGCCAGCAGCCTCGGACTTTTTTCAAACTCTGGGGCCAACGTCCTGACTTTC. Its protein is CASSLGLFSNSGANVLTF.